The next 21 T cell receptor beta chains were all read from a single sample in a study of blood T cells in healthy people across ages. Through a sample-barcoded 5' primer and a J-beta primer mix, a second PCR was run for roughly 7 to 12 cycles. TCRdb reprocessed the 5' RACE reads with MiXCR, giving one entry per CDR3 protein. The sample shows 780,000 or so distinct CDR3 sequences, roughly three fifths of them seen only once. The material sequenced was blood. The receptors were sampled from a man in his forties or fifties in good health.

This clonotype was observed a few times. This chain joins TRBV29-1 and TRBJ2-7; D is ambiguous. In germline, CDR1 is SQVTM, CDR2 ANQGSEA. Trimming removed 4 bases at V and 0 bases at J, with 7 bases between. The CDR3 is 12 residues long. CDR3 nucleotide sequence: TGCAGCGTTGGCGGATTCTCCTACGAGCAGTACTTC. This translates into CSVGGFSYEQYF.

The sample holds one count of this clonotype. DNA of the CDR3: TGTGCCAGCAGCTTAAGTGGGGGATCAGATCAGCCCCAGCATTTT. Translated: CASSLSGGSDQPQHF. V is TRBV7-2 and J is TRBJ1-5; a possible D gene is TRBD1 (5 bases). There are 15 residues in the CDR3. Deletions cut 2 bases from V and 5 bases from J, with 13 bases between. Germline CDR1 is SGHTA and CDR2 is FQGNSA.

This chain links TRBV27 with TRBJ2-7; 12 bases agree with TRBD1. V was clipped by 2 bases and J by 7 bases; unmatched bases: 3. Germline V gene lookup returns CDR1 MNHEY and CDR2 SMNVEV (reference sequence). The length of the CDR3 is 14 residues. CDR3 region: CASSLGTGGGEQYF. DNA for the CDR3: TGTGCCAGCAGTTTAGGGACAGGGGGCGGTGAGCAGTACTTC.

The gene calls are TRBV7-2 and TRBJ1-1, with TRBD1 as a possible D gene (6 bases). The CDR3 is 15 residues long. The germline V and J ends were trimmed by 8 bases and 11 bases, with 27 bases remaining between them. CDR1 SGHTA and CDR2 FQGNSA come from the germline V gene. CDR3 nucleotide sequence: TGTGCCAGCCCCCCGCCTTCTCGGACAGCGGACGTCGCTTTCTTT. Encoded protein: CASPPPSRTADVAFF.

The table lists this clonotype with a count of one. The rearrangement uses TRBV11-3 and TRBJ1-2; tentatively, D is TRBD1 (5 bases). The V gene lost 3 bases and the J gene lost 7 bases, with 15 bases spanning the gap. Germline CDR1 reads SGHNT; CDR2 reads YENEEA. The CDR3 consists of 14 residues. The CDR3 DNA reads TGTGCCAGCAGCTTCGGCAGGGACCTCTTTGGCTACACCTTC. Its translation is CASSFGRDLFGYTF.

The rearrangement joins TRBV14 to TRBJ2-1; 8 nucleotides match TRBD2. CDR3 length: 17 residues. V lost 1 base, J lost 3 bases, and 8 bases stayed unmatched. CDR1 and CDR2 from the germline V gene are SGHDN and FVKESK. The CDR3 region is CASSQVRSGRVYNEQFF. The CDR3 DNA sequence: TGTGCCAGCAGCCAAGTTCGCAGCGGGAGAGTCTACAATGAGCAGTTCTTC.

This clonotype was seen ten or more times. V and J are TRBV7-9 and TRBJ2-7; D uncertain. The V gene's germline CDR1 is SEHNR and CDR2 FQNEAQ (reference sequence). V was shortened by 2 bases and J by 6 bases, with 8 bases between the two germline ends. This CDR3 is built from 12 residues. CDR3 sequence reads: CASSLNMLEQYF. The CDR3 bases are TGTGCCAGCAGCTTAAACATGCTCGAGCAGTACTTC.

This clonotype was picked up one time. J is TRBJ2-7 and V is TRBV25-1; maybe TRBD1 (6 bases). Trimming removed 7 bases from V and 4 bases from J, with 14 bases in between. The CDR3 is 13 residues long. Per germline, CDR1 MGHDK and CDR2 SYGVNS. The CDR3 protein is CASTGRGLYEQYF. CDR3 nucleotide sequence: TGTGCCAGCACGGGCAGGGGATTATACGAGCAGTACTTC.

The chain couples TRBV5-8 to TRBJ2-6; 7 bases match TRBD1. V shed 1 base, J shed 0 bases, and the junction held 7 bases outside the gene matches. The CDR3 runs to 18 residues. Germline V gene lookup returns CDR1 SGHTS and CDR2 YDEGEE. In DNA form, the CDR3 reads TGTGCCAGCAGCTTGTTGGTGGACAGGCCCTCTGGGGCCAACGTCCTGACTTTC. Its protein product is CASSLLVDRPSGANVLTF.

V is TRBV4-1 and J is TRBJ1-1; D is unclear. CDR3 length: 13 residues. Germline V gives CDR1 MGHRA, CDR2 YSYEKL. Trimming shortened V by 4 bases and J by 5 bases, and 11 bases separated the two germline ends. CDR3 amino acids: CASSRRSSTEAFF. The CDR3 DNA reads TGCGCCAGCAGCCGGCGCAGTTCTACTGAAGCTTTCTTT.

Written as DNA, the CDR3 is TGTGCCAGCAGCTTAGCTTCGGGGGGAGTTGGCGCAGATACGCAGTATTTT. Its translation: CASSLASGGVGADTQYF. The V call is TRBV7-2, the J call TRBJ2-3; 7 bases align to TRBD2. V was pared by 0 bases and J by 4 bases, with 10 bases of the junction left unmatched. The germline CDR1 and CDR2 sequences are SGHTA and FQGNSA. CDR3 size: 17 residues. The full variable domain, in which reference TRBV7-2 and TRBJ2-3 provide the parts outside the CDR3, is GAGVSQSPSNKVTEKGKDVELRCDPISGHTALYWYRQSLGQGLEFLIYFQGNSAPDKSGLPSDRFSAERTGGSVSTLTIQRTQQEDSAVYLCASSLASGGVGADTQYFGPGTRLTVL.

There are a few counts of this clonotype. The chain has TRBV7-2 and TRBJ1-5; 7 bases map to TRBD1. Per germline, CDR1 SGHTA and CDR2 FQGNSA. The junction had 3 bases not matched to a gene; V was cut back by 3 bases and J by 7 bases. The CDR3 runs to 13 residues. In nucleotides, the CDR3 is TGTGCCAGCAGCTTGAGGGGACAGCAGCCCCAGCATTTT. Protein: CASSLRGQQPQHF.

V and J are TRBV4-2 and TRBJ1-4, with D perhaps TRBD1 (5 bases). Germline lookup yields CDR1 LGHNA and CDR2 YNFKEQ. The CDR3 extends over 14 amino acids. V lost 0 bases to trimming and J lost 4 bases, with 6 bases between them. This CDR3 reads CASSQDGGNEKLFF. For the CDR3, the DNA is TGTGCCAGCAGCCAAGATGGGGGTAATGAAAAACTGTTTTTT.

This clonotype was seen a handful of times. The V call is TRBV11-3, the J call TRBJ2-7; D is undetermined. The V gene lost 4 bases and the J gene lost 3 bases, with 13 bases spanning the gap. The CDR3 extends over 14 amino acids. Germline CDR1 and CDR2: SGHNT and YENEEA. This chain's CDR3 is CASSSDKGFYEQYF. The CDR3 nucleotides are TGTGCCAGCAGCTCAGACAAGGGATTCTACGAGCAGTACTTC.

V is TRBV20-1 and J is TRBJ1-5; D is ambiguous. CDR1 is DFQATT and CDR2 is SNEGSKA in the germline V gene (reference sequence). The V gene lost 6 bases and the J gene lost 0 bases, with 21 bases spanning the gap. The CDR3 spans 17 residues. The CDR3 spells CSAADRIEAISNQPQHF. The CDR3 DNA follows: TGCAGTGCCGCCGACCGGATTGAAGCTATTAGCAATCAGCCCCAGCATTTT.

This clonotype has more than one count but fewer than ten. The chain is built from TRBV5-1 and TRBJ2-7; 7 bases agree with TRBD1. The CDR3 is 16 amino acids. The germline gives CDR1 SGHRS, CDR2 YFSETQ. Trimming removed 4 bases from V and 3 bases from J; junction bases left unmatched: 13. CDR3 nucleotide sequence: TGCGCCAGCAGCCTACCACCGGGACAGTACCACTACGAGCAGTACTTC. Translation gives CASSLPPGQYHYEQYF.

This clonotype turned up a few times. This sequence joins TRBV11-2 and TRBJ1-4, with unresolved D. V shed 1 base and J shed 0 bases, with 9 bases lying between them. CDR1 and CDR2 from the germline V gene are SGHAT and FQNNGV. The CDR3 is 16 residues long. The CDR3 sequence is CASSLGQLATNEKLFF. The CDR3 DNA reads TGTGCCAGCAGCTTAGGCCAGCTTGCAACTAATGAAAAACTGTTTTTT. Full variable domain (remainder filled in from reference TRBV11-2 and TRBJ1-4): EAGVAQSPRYKIIEKRQSVAFWCNPISGHATLYWYQQILGQGPKLLIQFQNNGVVDDSQLPKDRFSAERLKGVDSTLKIQPAKLEDSAVYLCASSLGQLATNEKLFFGSGTQLSVL.

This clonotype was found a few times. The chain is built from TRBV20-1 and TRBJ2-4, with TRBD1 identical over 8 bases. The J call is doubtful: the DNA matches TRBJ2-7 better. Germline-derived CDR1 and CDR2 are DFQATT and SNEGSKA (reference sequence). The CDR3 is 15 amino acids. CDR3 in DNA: TGCAGTGCTAGAGACGACAGGGGACCCCCCTACGAGCAGTACTTC. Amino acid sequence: CSARDDRGPPYEQYF.

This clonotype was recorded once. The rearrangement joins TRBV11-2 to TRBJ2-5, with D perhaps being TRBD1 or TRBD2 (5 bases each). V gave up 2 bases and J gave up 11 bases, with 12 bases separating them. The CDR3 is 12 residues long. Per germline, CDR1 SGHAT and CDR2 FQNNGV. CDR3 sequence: CASSLFLGEQYF. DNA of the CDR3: TGTGCCAGCAGCTTATTCCTGGGGGAGCAGTACTTC.

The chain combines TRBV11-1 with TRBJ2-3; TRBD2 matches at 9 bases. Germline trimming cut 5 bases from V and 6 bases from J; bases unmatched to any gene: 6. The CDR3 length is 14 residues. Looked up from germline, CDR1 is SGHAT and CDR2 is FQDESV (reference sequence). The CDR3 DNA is TGTGCCAGCAGCAGAAGGACTAGCGTGGATACGCAGTATTTT. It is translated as CASSRRTSVDTQYF. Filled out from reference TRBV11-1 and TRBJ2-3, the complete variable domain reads EAEVAQSPRYKITEKSQAVAFWCDPISGHATLYWYRQILGQGPELLVQFQDESVVDDSQLPKDRFSAERLKGVDSTLKIQPAELGDSAMYLCASSRRTSVDTQYFGPGTRLTVL.

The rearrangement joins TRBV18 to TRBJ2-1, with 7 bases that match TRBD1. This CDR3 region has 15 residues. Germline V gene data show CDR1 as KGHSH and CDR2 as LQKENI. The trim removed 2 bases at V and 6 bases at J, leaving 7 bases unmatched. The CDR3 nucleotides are TGTGCCAGCTCACCAAGGGGGCGGATTGGCAATGAGCAGTTCTTC. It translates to CASSPRGRIGNEQFF.